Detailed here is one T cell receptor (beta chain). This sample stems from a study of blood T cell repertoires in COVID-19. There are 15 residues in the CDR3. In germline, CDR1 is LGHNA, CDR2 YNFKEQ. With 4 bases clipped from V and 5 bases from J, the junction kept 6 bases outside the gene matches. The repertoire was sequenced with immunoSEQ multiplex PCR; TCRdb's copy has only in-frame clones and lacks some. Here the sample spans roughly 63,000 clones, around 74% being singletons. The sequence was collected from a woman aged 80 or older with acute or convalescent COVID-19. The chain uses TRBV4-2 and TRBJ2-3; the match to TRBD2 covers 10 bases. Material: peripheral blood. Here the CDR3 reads CASSPITSGVDTQYF. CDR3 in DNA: TGTGCCAGCAGCCCTATTACTAGCGGGGTAGATACGCAGTATTTT.